Listed here are 20 T cell receptor beta chains from one sample, sequenced in a study of PD-1 blockade in mismatch repair-deficient tumors. Libraries were prepared by immunoSEQ multiplex PCR; TCRdb keeps only in-frame clonotypes and omits some of them. The sample holds under 95,000 clones, 81% seen once. The sample in question was peripheral blood, obtained 12 weeks after starting pembrolizumab. All receptors come from an adult with mismatch repair-deficient cancer.

J is TRBJ2-2 and V is TRBV18; 7 nucleotides align to TRBD2. V shed 3 bases and J 3 bases; nucleotides not matched to a gene: 1. This CDR3 comprises 14 residues. From germline, CDR1 is KGHSH and CDR2 LQKENI. The CDR3 region has the DNA TGTGCCAGCTCACCGGGAGGGGACACCGGGGAGCTGTTTTTT. It encodes CASSPGGDTGELFF.

The rearrangement uses TRBV7-9 and TRBJ1-3; 7 nucleotides align to TRBD1. The germline V gene encodes CDR1 SEHNR and CDR2 FQNEAQ (reference sequence). The CDR3 covers 14 residues. V shed 1 base, J shed 4 bases, and the junction held 1 base outside the gene matches. The CDR3 reads CASSLGTGGNTIYF. The CDR3 DNA reads TGTGCCAGCAGCTTAGGGACAGGCGGAAACACCATATATTTT.

This clone was counted only a few times. The rearrangement uses TRBV6-1 and TRBJ2-7; D might be TRBD1 (5 bases). The CDR3 covers 13 residues. Germline loops: CDR1 MNHNS, CDR2 SASEGT. V lost 10 bases and J 2 bases, leaving 15 bases between the germline ends. This CDR3 is CATFPRVAYEQYF. CDR3 DNA: TGTGCCACCTTCCCCAGGGTGGCCTACGAGCAGTACTTC.

The rearrangement links TRBV29-1 to TRBJ2-5; tentative D call: TRBD1 (6 bases). CDR3 length: 11 residues. Germline CDR1 SQVTM, CDR2 ANQGSEA. Trimming removed 6 bases at V and 6 bases at J, with 11 bases between. Written as DNA, the CDR3 is TGCAGCGTAGGACAGTATCAGACCCAGTACTTC. Translation: CSVGQYQTQYF.

V is TRBV10-3 and J is TRBJ1-2; D may be TRBD1 (5 bases). This CDR3 comprises 12 residues. Looked up from germline, CDR1 is ENHRY and CDR2 is SYGVKD. V lost 8 bases and J lost 4, with 11 bases in between. The CDR3 loop reads CAIGRVGYGYTF. The CDR3 nucleotides are TGTGCCATCGGCAGGGTCGGCTATGGCTACACCTTC.

V is TRBV7-9 and J is TRBJ1-3, with D possibly TRBD1 on 5 matching bases. CDR1 is SEHNR, CDR2 FQNEAQ, per germline (reference sequence). This CDR3 contains 19 residues. V lost 5 bases and J 0 bases, leaving 23 bases between the germline ends. CDR3 DNA: TGTGCCAGCAGCCCTCTGGGGAGTGCCGGGGGATACTCTGGAAACACCATATATTTT. Translated: CASSPLGSAGGYSGNTIYF.

The chain couples TRBV6-1 to TRBJ2-4; TRBD1 matches 7 bases. The CDR3 consists of 15 residues. CDR1 MNHNS and CDR2 SASEGT come from the germline V gene. The V and J ends lost 6 bases and 5 bases, in that order; junction bases with no gene match: 10. CDR3 sequence: CASRAPGQSQNIQYF. CDR3 coding DNA: TGTGCCAGCAGAGCGCCGGGACAGTCCCAAAACATTCAGTACTTC.

The V gene is TRBV12-5, the J gene TRBJ1-1; 10 bases are shared with TRBD1. Trimming cost V 0 bases and J 4 bases; bases outside gene matches: 17. This CDR3 has 20 residues. Per germline, CDR1 LGHNT and CDR2 FRNRAP. The CDR3 reads CASGLVSGLGTGVRSTEAFF. The CDR3, as DNA: TGTGCTAGTGGTTTGGTATCGGGTTTAGGGACAGGGGTAAGGTCCACTGAAGCTTTCTTT.

The chain combines TRBV9 with TRBJ2-3; 7 bases line up with TRBD2. The CDR3 runs to 15 residues. J gave up 3 bases and V 2 bases, and 6 bases lay outside the gene matches. Germline assignment: CDR1 SGDLS and CDR2 YYNGEE. The CDR3 is CASSVGGVRTDTQYF. The CDR3 coding sequence is TGTGCCAGCAGCGTGGGGGGGGTCCGAACAGATACGCAGTATTTT.

The rearrangement links TRBV5-1 to TRBJ1-1; TRBD1 aligns across 9 bases. The CDR3 has 16 amino acids. The junction had 15 bases not matched to a gene; V was cut back by 7 bases and J by 5 bases. In germline, CDR1 is SGHRS, CDR2 YFSETQ. The CDR3 DNA is TGCGCCAGCGGAAAACAACCGACAGGGGGTGGAACTGAAGCTTTCTTT. Its protein is CASGKQPTGGGTEAFF.

The chain is built from TRBV7-9 and TRBJ2-5; 8 nucleotides match TRBD2. This CDR3 contains 14 residues. V shed 1 base and J 5 bases; nucleotides not matched to a gene: 3. Germline-derived CDR1 and CDR2 are SEHNR and FQNEAQ (reference sequence). This chain's CDR3 is CASSLVRGGETQYF. CDR3 nucleotide sequence: TGTGCCAGCAGCTTAGTTCGCGGGGGGGAGACCCAGTACTTC.

Only one count was recorded for this clone. The V gene is TRBV18, the J gene TRBJ2-5; D remains unclear. CDR3 size: 13 residues. Germline V gene sequence: CDR1 KGHSH, CDR2 LQKENI. The ends were cut back, 2 bases at V and 5 bases at J, with 9 bases in the middle. The CDR3 protein is CASSPRVRETQYF. The CDR3 DNA sequence: TGTGCCAGCTCACCAAGGGTCCGGGAGACCCAGTACTTC. Full variable domain (remainder filled in from reference TRBV18 and TRBJ2-5): NAGVMQNPRHLVRRRGQEARLRCSPMKGHSHVYWYRQLPEEGLKFMVYLQKENIIDESGMPKERFSAEFPKEGPSILRIQQVVRGDSAAYFCASSPRVRETQYFGPGTRLLVL.

This clone was detected a few times. The V gene is TRBV5-8, the J gene TRBJ1-5; D ambiguous. The V end was cut by 7 bases, the J end by 7 bases, with 6 bases between. The CDR3 covers 10 residues. The germline CDR1 and CDR2 sequences are SGHTS and YDEGEE. The CDR3 DNA follows: TGTGCCAGCGCGCCCCAGCCCCAGCATTTT. This sequence encodes CASAPQPQHF.

This clone occurred once. This sequence joins TRBV19 and TRBJ2-1, with D tentatively TRBD2 (6 bases). CDR1 and CDR2 from the germline V gene are LNHDA and SQIVND (reference sequence). This CDR3 has 15 amino acids. The V end lost 4 bases, the J end lost 6 bases, and 16 bases lay between the germline ends. The CDR3 coding sequence is TGTGCCAGTAGTAGGGGGGAGGTATCTCTCAATGAGCAGTTCTTC. Protein: CASSRGEVSLNEQFF.

The chain links TRBV6-6 to TRBJ2-7, with TRBD1 matching 7 bases. The V segment lost 4 bases and the J segment 2 bases; nucleotides outside the gene matches: 2. The CDR3 is 13 residues long. Per germline, CDR1 MNHNY and CDR2 SVGAGI (reference sequence). The DNA for the CDR3 is TGTGCCAGCAGTTTAGGGACAGCCTACGAGCAGTACTTC. It is translated as CASSLGTAYEQYF.

The V gene is TRBV5-1, the J gene TRBJ1-1; D gene ambiguous. The CDR3 loop spans 13 amino acids. The germline V and J ends were trimmed by 6 bases and 0 bases, with 9 bases remaining between them. CDR1 and CDR2 (germline): SGHRS, YFSETQ. CDR3 residues: CASKWTLNTEAFF. CDR3 sequence (DNA): TGCGCCAGCAAGTGGACCTTGAACACTGAAGCTTTCTTT.

The gene calls are TRBV28 and TRBJ2-5; D gene ambiguous. The CDR3 extends over 14 amino acids. Germline V gives CDR1 MDHEN, CDR2 SYDVKM. V was trimmed by 2 bases and J by 1 base, leaving 8 bases between them. The CDR3 region is CASSLRTVQETQYF. In DNA, the CDR3 is TGTGCCAGCAGTTTACGTACGGTCCAAGAGACCCAGTACTTC.

The chain employs TRBV30 and TRBJ2-1; D not certain. Trimming stripped 0 bases from V and 9 bases from J, with 12 bases between. Germline CDR1 reads GTSNPN; CDR2 reads SVGIG (reference sequence). The CDR3 totals 13 residues. This chain's CDR3 is CAWSVLGLLEQFF. CDR3 in DNA: TGTGCCTGGAGTGTATTAGGGCTACTTGAGCAGTTCTTC.

The chain employs TRBV19 and TRBJ2-1; maybe TRBD2 (5 bases). Looked up from germline, CDR1 is LNHDA and CDR2 is SQIVND (reference sequence). Trimming stripped 7 bases from V and 7 bases from J, with 17 bases between. The CDR3 totals 14 residues. The CDR3 coding sequence is TGTGCCAGTATGACCTCGGTAGCGCAGAATGAGCAGTTCTTC. Protein sequence: CASMTSVAQNEQFF.

Remarks on this clone: Germline and junction disagree at one end, which may indicate a read error. The V call is TRBV6-5, the J call TRBJ1-1; perhaps TRBD1 as D (6 bases). The CDR3 is 12 residues long. Germline V gene sequence: CDR1 MNHEY, CDR2 SVGAGI. The chain's CDR3 is CASSPTRGRNIF. The CDR3 bases are TGTGCCAGCAGTCCAACACGGGGGCGGAATATCTTT.